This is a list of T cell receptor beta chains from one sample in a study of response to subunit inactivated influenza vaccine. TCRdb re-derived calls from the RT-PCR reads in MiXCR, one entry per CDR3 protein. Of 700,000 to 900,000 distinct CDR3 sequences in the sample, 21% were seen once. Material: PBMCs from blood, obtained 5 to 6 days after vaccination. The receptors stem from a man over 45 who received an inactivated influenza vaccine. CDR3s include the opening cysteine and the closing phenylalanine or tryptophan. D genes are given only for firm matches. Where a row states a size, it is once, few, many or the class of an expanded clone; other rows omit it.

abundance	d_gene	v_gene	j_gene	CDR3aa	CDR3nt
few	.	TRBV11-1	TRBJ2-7	CASSQTRGTYEQYF	TGTGCCAGCAGCCAAACAAGGGGGACCTACGAGCAGTACTTC
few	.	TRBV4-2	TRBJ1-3	CASSVSPGTGNTIYF	TGTGCCAGCAGCGTATCCCCGGGGACTGGAAACACCATATATTTT
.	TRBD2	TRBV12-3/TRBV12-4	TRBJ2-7	CASRQAGAHEQYF	TGTGCCAGCAGGCAAGCGGGAGCCCACGAGCAGTACTTC
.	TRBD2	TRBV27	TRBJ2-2	CASGRSGGGAGELFF	TGTGCCAGCGGACGGAGCGGGGGTGGGGCCGGGGAGCTGTTTTTT
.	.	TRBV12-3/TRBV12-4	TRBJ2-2	CTSTSRDGRITGELFF	TGTACCAGCACCTCGCGGGACGGGAGAATCACCGGGGAGCTGTTTTTT
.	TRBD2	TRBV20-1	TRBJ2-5	CSAPLAGGLETQYF	TGCAGTGCTCCGCTAGCGGGAGGTTTAGAGACCCAGTACTTC
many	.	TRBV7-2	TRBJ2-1	CASSLGGTGSILNEQFF	TGTGCCAGCAGCTTAGGGGGCACAGGGTCCATTTTAAATGAGCAGTTCTTC
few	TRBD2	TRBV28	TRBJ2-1	CASSYIGGGADEQFF	TGTGCCAGCAGTTATATTGGCGGGGGGGCGGATGAGCAGTTCTTC
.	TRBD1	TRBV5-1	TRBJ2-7	CASSTGQDRQYF	TGCGCCAGCAGCACCGGACAGGACCGGCAGTACTTC
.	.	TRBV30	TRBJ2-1	CASNMRPSYNEQFF	TGTGCCTCTAATATGAGGCCCTCCTACAATGAGCAGTTCTTC
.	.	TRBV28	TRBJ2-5	CASRHHLGEETQYF	TGTGCCAGCAGGCACCACCTAGGGGAAGAGACCCAGTACTTC
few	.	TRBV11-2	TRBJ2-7	CASNLIGYEQYF	TGTGCCAGCAACCTCATCGGATACGAGCAGTACTTC
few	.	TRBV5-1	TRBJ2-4	CASSLFPDAKNIQYF	TGCGCCAGCAGCTTATTTCCAGACGCCAAAAACATTCAGTACTTC
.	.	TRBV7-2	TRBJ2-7	CASSLGQRTYEQYF	TGTGCCAGCAGCTTAGGTCAGCGGACCTACGAGCAGTACTTC
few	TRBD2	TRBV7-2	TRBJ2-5	CASSLVAGGGATQYF	TGTGCCAGCAGCTTAGTAGCGGGAGGGGGGGCGACCCAGTACTTC
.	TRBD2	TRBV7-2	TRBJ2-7	CASSALAEALYEQYF	TGTGCCAGCAGCGCACTAGCGGAGGCCCTCTACGAGCAGTACTTC